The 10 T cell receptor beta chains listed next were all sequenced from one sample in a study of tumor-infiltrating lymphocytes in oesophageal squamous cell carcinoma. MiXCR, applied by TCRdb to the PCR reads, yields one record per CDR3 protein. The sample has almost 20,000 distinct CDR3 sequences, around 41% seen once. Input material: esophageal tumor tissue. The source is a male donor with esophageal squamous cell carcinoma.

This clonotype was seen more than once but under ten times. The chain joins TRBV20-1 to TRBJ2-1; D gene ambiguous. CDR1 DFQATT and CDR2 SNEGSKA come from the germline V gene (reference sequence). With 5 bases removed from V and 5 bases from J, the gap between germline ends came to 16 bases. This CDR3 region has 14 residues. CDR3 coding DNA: TGCAGTGCTCCACACGAGATAGTCCACAATGAGCAGTTCTTC. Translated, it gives CSAPHEIVHNEQFF.

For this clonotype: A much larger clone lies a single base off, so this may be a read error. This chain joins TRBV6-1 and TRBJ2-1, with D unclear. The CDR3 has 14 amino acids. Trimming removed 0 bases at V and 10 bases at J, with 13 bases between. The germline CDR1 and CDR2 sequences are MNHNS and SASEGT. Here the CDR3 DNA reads TGTGCCAGCAGTGAAGCGCTAGGACCCCACGAGCAGTTCTTC. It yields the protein CASSEALGPHEQFF.

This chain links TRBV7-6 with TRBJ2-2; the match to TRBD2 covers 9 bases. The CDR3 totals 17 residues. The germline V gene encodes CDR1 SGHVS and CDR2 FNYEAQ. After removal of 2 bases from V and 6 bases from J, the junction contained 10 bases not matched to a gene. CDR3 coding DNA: TGTGCCAGCAGCTTATCGGCGGGAGGGCCGGAGGCCGGGGAGCTGTTTTTT. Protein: CASSLSAGGPEAGELFF.

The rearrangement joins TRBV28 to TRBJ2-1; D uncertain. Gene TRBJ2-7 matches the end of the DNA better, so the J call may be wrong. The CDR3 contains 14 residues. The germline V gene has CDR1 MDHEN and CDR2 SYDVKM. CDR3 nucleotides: TGTGCCAGCAGTTATCGGACGGGTTCCTACGAGCAGTACTTC. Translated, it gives CASSYRTGSYEQYF.

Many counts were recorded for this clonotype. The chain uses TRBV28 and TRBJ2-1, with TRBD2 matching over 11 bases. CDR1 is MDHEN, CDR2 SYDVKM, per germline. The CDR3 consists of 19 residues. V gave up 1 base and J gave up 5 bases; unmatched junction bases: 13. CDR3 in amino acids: CASSLLLAGVAYSNNEQFF. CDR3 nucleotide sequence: TGTGCCAGCAGTTTATTACTAGCGGGGGTCGCCTACAGTAACAATGAGCAGTTCTTC.

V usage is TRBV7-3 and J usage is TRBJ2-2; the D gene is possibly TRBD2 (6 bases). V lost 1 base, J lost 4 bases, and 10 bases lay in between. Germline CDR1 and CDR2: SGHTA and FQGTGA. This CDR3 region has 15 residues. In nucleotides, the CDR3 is TGTGCCAGCAGCTTAATCGGGAGTGTCACCGGGGAGCTGTTTTTT. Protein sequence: CASSLIGSVTGELFF.

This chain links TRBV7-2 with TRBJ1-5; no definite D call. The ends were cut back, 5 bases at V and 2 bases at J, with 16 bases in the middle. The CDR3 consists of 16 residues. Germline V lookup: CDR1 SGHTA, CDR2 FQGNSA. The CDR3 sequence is CASSPSGSRGNQPQHF. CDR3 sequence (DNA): TGTGCCAGCAGCCCCTCCGGTTCAAGGGGCAATCAGCCCCAGCATTTT.

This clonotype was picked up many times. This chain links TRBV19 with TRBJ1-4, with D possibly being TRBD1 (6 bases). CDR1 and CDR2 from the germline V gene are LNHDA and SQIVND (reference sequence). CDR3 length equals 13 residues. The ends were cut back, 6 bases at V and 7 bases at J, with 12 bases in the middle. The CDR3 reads CASRRTGTEKLFF. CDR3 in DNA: TGTGCCAGTAGACGAACAGGGACTGAAAAACTGTTTTTT.

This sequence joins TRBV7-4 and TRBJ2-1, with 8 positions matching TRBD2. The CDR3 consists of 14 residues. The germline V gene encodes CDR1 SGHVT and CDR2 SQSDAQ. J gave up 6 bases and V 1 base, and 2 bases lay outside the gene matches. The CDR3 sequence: CASSLVGGVNEQFF. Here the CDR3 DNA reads TGTGCCAGCAGCTTAGTCGGGGGGGTCAATGAGCAGTTCTTC.

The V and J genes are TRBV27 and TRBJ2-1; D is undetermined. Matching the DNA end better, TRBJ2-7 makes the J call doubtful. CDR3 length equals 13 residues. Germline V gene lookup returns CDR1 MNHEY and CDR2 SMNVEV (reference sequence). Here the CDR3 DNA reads TGTGCCAGCAGTTTTAGTGGGATACGGGAGCAGTACTTC. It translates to CASSFSGIREQYF.